Only a few counts were recorded for the clone carrying this TCR beta chain. CDR1 DFQATT and CDR2 SNEGSKA come from the germline V gene (reference sequence). V lost 5 bases, J lost 7 bases, and 12 bases lay in between. There are 12 residues in the CDR3. These data come from a study of blood T cells in healthy people across ages. The second PCR ran about 6 to 11 cycles with a sample-barcoded 5' primer and J-beta primers. From the 5' RACE reads, TCRdb called clonotypes with MiXCR, one entry per CDR3 protein. Of some 1 million distinct CDR3 sequences listed, 45% are singletons. The sample taken for sequencing was blood. The chain recombines TRBV20-1 with TRBJ1-5; D is unresolved. This TCR derives from a woman aged 55-69 years in good health. CDR3 coding DNA: TGCAGTGCTTTCCGGACCGGGCAGCCCCAGCATTTT. It specifies CSAFRTGQPQHF.